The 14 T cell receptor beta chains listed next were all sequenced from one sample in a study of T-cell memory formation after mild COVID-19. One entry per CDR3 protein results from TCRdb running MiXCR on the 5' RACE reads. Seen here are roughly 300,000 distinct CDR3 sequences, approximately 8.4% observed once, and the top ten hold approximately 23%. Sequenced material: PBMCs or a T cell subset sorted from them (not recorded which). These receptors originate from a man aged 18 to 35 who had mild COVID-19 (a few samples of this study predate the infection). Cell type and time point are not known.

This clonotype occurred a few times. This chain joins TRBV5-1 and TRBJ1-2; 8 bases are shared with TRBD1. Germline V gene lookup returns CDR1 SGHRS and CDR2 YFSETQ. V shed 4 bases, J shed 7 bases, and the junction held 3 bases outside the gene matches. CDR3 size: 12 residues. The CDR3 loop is CASSPRGLGYTF. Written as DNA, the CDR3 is TGCGCCAGCAGCCCCAGGGGGCTTGGCTACACCTTC.

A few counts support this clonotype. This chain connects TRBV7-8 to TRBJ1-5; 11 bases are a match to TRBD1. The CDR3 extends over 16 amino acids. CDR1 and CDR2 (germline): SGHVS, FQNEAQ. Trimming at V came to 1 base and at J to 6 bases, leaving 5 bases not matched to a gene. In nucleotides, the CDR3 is TGTGCCAGCAGCTTAGTCCCGGACAGGGGGCTTCAGCCCCAGCATTTT. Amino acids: CASSLVPDRGLQPQHF. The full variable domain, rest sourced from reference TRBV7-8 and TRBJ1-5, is GAGVSQSPRYKVAKRGQDVALRCDPISGHVSLFWYQQALGQGPEFLTYFQNEAQLDKSGLPSDRFFAERPEGSVSTLKIQRTQQEDSAVYLCASSLVPDRGLQPQHFGDGTRLSIL.

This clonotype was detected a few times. This CDR3 reads CASSEDGLTDTQYF. The CDR3 DNA reads as TGCGCCAGCAGTGAGGACGGGCTTACAGATACGCAGTATTTT. The chain has TRBV10-1 and TRBJ2-3; D unresolved. This CDR3 has 14 residues. The V end lost 2 bases, the J end lost 3 bases, and 9 bases lay between the germline ends. CDR1 and CDR2 from the germline V gene are WNHNN and SYGVQD (reference sequence).

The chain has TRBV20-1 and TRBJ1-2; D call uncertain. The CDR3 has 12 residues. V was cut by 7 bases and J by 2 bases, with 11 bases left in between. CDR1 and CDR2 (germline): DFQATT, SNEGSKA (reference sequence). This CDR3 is CSVNHKNYGYTF. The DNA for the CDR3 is TGCAGTGTCAACCACAAAAACTATGGCTACACCTTC.

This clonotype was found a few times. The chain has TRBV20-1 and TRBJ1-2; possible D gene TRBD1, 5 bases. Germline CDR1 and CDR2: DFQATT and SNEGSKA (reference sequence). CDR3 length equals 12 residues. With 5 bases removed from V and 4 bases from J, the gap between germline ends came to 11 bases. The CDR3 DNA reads TGCAGTGCTGGGGCCTCCTCCTATGGCTACACCTTC. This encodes CSAGASSYGYTF.

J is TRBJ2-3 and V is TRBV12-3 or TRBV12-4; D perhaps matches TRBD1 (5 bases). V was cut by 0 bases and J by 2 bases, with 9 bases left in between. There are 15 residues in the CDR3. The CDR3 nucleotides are TGTGCCAGCAGTTTAGCGAGACAGTCCACAGATACGCAGTATTTT. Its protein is CASSLARQSTDTQYF.

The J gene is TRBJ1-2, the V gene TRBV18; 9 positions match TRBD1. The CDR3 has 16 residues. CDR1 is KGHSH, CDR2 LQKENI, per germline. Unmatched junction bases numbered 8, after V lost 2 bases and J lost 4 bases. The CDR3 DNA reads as TGTGCCAGCTCACCATCACAGGGGGCTCTCAGCTATGGCTACACCTTC. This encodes CASSPSQGALSYGYTF.

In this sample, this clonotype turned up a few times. DNA of the CDR3: TGCAGTGCGGGGGGGACGGAAAAAGCTTTCTTT. This encodes CSAGGTEKAFF. The V call is TRBV20-1, the J call TRBJ1-1, with TRBD1 as a possible D gene (5 bases). Germline-derived CDR1 and CDR2 are DFQATT and SNEGSKA (reference sequence). Trimming took off 6 bases at V and 9 bases at J, with 14 bases between the two ends. The CDR3 spans 11 residues.

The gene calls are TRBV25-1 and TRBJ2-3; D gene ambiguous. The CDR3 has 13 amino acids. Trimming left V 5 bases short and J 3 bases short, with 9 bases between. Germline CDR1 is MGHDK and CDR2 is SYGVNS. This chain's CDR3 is CASSIKLTDTQYF. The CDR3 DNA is TGTGCCAGCAGTATTAAATTGACAGATACGCAGTATTTT. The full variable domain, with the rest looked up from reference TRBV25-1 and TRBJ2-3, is EADIYQTPRYLVIGTGKKITLECSQTMGHDKMYWYQQDPGMELHLIHYSYGVNSTEKGDLSSESTVSRIRTEHFPLTLESARPSHTSQYLCASSIKLTDTQYFGPGTRLTVL.

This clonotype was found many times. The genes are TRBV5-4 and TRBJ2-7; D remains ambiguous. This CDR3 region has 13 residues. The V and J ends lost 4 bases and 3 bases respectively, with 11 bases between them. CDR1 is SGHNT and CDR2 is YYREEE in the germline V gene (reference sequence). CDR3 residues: CASSAARSYEQYF. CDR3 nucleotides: TGTGCCAGCAGCGCGGCTAGGAGCTACGAGCAGTACTTC. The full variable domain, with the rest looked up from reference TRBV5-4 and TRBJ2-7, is ETGVTQSPTHLIKTRGQQVTLRCSSQSGHNTVSWYQQALGQGPQFIFQYYREEENGRGNFPPRFSGLQFPNYSSELNVNALELDDSALYLCASSAARSYEQYFGPGTRLTVT.

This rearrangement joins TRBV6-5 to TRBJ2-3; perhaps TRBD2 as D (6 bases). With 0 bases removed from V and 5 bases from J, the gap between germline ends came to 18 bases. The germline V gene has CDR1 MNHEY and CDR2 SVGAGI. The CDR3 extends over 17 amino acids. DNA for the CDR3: TGTGCCAGCAGTTACTCGATGCTAGACGGGGGAGTAGATACGCAGTATTTT. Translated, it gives CASSYSMLDGGVDTQYF.

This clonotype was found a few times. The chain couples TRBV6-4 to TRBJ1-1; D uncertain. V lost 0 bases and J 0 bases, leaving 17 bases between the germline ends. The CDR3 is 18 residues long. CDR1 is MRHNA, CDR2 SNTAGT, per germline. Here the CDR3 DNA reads TGTGCCAGCAGTGACTCGAAGCGTTATGGCGATATGAACACTGAAGCTTTCTTT. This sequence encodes CASSDSKRYGDMNTEAFF.

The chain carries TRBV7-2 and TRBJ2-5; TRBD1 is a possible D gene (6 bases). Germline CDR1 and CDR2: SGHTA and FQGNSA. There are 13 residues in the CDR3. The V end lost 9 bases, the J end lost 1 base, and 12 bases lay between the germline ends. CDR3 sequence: CASTHRAQETQYF. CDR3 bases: TGTGCCAGTACCCACAGGGCCCAAGAGACCCAGTACTTC.

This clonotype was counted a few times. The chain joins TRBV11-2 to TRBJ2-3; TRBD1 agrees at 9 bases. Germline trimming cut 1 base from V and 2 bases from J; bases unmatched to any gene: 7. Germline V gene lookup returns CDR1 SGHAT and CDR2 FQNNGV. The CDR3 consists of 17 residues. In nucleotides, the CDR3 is TGTGCCAGCAGCTTAGTCTCCGGGACAGGGTACACAGATACGCAGTATTTT. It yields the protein CASSLVSGTGYTDTQYF.